This T cell receptor beta chain was captured by sequencing in a study of blood T cells in healthy people across ages. Whole-study results and caveats: With age, beta diversity per million T cells declined roughly linearly, significantly by 40.

This CDR3 region has 14 residues. The germline gives CDR1 MDHEN, CDR2 SYDVKM. For this clonotype: No antigen is known for it.

It was with a sample-barcoded 5' primer and a J-beta primer mix that a second PCR of about 7 to 12 cycles was run. TCRdb re-called the 5' RACE reads through MiXCR, storing one row per CDR3 protein. This sample has over 600,000 distinct CDR3 sequences, with around 50% found just once. Sequencing input: blood. The chain combines TRBV28 with TRBJ2-4; a possible D gene is TRBD1 (5 bases). The J call may be faulty, since TRBJ2-7 better matches the DNA end. The sequence was obtained from a man aged 40-55 years in good health. The CDR3 region is CASRHPDSIHEQYF. CDR3 DNA: TGTGCCAGCAGACACCCTGACAGTATCCACGAGCAGTACTTC.